This entry lists 30 T cell receptor beta chains sequenced from one sample in a study of blood T cell repertoires in COVID-19. Sequencing was performed with immunoSEQ multiplex PCR; in TCRdb, only in-frame clones are kept and a portion is missing. The sample carries some 390,000 clones, 75% to 90% recorded once. Sequenced sample: PBMCs or T cells enriched from blood (not recorded which). Receptors were obtained from a man aged 25-45 years who had recovered from COVID-19.

The genes are TRBV2 and TRBJ2-2, with D maybe TRBD2 (5 bases). The length of the CDR3 is 17 residues. Trimming pared 5 bases from V and 0 bases from J, leaving 16 bases between. From germline, CDR1 is SNHLY and CDR2 FYNNEI. The CDR3 loop reads CASSRTREIPNTGELFF. The CDR3, as DNA: TGTGCCAGCAGTAGGACTCGCGAAATTCCGAACACCGGGGAGCTGTTTTTT.

The chain couples TRBV27 to TRBJ2-2; TRBD2 aligns across 12 bases. The germline V gene encodes CDR1 MNHEY and CDR2 SMNVEV (reference sequence). V shed 6 bases, J shed 7 bases, and the junction held 6 bases outside the gene matches. The CDR3 has 15 amino acids. The CDR3 DNA reads TGTGCCAGCAGACCTAGCGGGAGGGGAGTCGGGGAGCTGTTTTTT. Amino acid sequence: CASRPSGRGVGELFF.

The V and J genes are TRBV19 and TRBJ1-4; D is uncertain. This CDR3 is built from 15 residues. The germline V gene encodes CDR1 LNHDA and CDR2 SQIVND (reference sequence). V lost 7 bases to trimming and J lost 3 bases, with 15 bases between them. CDR3 in DNA: TGTGCCAGTACCCCCTTTGGCGGGGCTAATGAAAAACTGTTTTTT. Its translation: CASTPFGGANEKLFF.

CDR3 in DNA: TGTGCCAGCAGTGAAGAGGGCAGGGGTTACGGTGAGCAGTTCTTC. Translation gives CASSEEGRGYGEQFF. The chain combines TRBV6-1 with TRBJ2-1, with D possibly matching TRBD1 (6 bases). There are 15 residues in the CDR3. V was pared by 1 base and J by 9 bases, with 16 bases between. Germline V gives CDR1 MNHNS, CDR2 SASEGT.

This clone was recorded once. This chain links TRBV7-6 with TRBJ2-2, with 7 bases aligning to TRBD2. This CDR3 has 15 residues. The V and J ends lost 2 bases and 3 bases, in that order; junction bases with no gene match: 3. Per the germline V gene, CDR1 is SGHVS and CDR2 is FNYEAQ. CDR3 residues: CASSLLGGDTGELFF. DNA of the CDR3: TGTGCCAGCAGCTTATTGGGGGGGGACACCGGGGAGCTGTTTTTT. Full variable domain (rest looked up from reference TRBV7-6 and TRBJ2-2): GAGVSQSPRYKVTKRGQDVALRCDPISGHVSLYWYRQALGQGPEFLTYFNYEAQQDKSGLPNDRFSAERPEGSISTLTIQRTEQRDSAMYRCASSLLGGDTGELFFGEGSRLTVL.

V and J are TRBV28 and TRBJ1-5; D is ambiguous. Germline-derived CDR1 and CDR2 are MDHEN and SYDVKM. There are 14 residues in the CDR3. V shed 6 bases and J shed 3 bases, with 12 bases lying between them. The CDR3 DNA reads as TGTGCCAGCAGGCTCCGGGTCCTCAATCAGCCCCAGCATTTT. It encodes CASRLRVLNQPQHF.

This clone was observed once. This CDR3 reads CASSESRDWTGTDTQYF. In DNA form, the CDR3 reads TGCGCCAGCAGTGAGTCCAGGGATTGGACAGGCACAGATACGCAGTATTTT. The rearrangement uses TRBV10-1 and TRBJ2-3, with TRBD1 as a possible D gene (6 bases). Germline V gene sequence: CDR1 WNHNN, CDR2 SYGVQD (reference sequence). Trimming took 0 bases from V and 1 from J, leaving 14 bases between them. This CDR3 has 17 amino acids.

This rearrangement joins TRBV5-1 to TRBJ1-5; D gene ambiguous. Looked up from germline, CDR1 is SGHRS and CDR2 is YFSETQ. This CDR3 is built from 15 residues. V was trimmed by 0 bases and J by 4 bases, leaving 11 bases between them. The CDR3 here is CASSLVGDTNQPQHF. CDR3 coding DNA: TGCGCCAGCAGCTTGGTGGGAGACACTAATCAGCCCCAGCATTTT.

This chain connects TRBV19 to TRBJ2-2, with 10 positions matching TRBD1. Trimming took 4 bases from V and 7 from J; bases not matched to a gene: 6. Germline V gene data show CDR1 as LNHDA and CDR2 as SQIVND (reference sequence). CDR3 length equals 15 residues. The CDR3 DNA reads TGTGCCAGTAGTACCGACAGGGGGCTGAGCGGGGAGCTGTTTTTT. Amino acids: CASSTDRGLSGELFF.

The chain carries TRBV9 and TRBJ1-2; possible D gene TRBD1, 5 bases. V lost 3 bases and J 3 bases, leaving 15 bases between the germline ends. Germline lookup yields CDR1 SGDLS and CDR2 YYNGEE. CDR3 length equals 15 residues. Here the CDR3 DNA reads TGTGCCAGCAGCGCACCTTTGGGGCCGCACTATGGCTACACCTTC. As protein: CASSAPLGPHYGYTF.

This clone was counted only a few times. The chain links TRBV2 to TRBJ1-1; D possibly corresponds to TRBD1 (5 bases). There are 13 residues in the CDR3. The V end lost 6 bases, the J end lost 5 bases, and 13 bases lay between the germline ends. Germline loops: CDR1 SNHLY, CDR2 FYNNEI. In DNA, the CDR3 is TGTGCCAGCAGCCAGCAAGGGGAAACTGAAGCTTTCTTT. It encodes CASSQQGETEAFF.

The CDR3 sequence: CASSGRTSGRGTDTQYF. CDR3 DNA: TGCGCCAGCAGCGGACGGACTAGCGGGAGAGGGACAGATACGCAGTATTTT. This chain uses TRBV4-1 with TRBJ2-3; TRBD2 matches at 13 bases. CDR1 is MGHRA, CDR2 YSYEKL, per germline. V shed 5 bases and J 3 bases; nucleotides not matched to a gene: 8. The CDR3 length is 17 residues.

The rearrangement joins TRBV30 to TRBJ1-4, with D perhaps matching TRBD1 (5 bases). V lost 3 bases, J lost 10 bases, and 15 bases lay in between. There are 13 residues in the CDR3. Per the germline V gene, CDR1 is GTSNPN and CDR2 is SVGIG (reference sequence). In nucleotides, the CDR3 is TGTGCCTGGAGCCCGGGCCTGGGGGGAAAACTGTTTTTT. The encoded protein is CAWSPGLGGKLFF. The whole variable domain, filled in from reference TRBV30 and TRBJ1-4, reads SQTIHQWPATLVQPVGSPLSLECTVEGTSNPNLYWYRQAAGRGLQLLFYSVGIGQISSEVPQNLSASRPQDRQFILSSKKLLLSDSGFYLCAWSPGLGGKLFFGSGTQLSVL.

J is TRBJ1-2 and V is TRBV28, with a tentative D call TRBD1 (5 bases). Trimming took off 1 base at V and 4 bases at J, with 19 bases between the two ends. The CDR3 is 17 residues long. CDR1 is MDHEN, CDR2 SYDVKM, per germline. The CDR3, as DNA: TGTGCCAGCAGTTTATACGCCGGGACTTACTTTACCTATGGCTACACCTTC. It codes for CASSLYAGTYFTYGYTF.

The V and J genes are TRBV3-1 (or the pseudogene TRBV3-2) and TRBJ1-1, with D perhaps matching TRBD1 (6 bases). V lost 2 bases to trimming and J lost 5 bases, with 12 bases between them. This CDR3 has 14 amino acids. The germline gives CDR1 LGHDT, CDR2 YNNKEL (reference sequence). DNA of the CDR3: TGTGCCAGCAGCCAACTACAGGGTAGGACTGAAGCTTTCTTT. This translates into CASSQLQGRTEAFF.

Turning to this clone: The sample contains more than one DNA sequence encoding this CDR3. The chain has TRBV27 and TRBJ2-3; unclear D gene. This CDR3 has 14 amino acids. The ends were cut back, 0 bases at V and 2 bases at J, with 6 bases in the middle. Germline CDR1 is MNHEY and CDR2 is SMNVEV (reference sequence). CDR3 DNA sequence: TGTGCCAGCAGTTTATCTGGGCCCACAGATACGCAGTATTTT. This translates into CASSLSGPTDTQYF.

The CDR3 DNA is TGTGCCAGCAGCCAAGGGGGCAAGGGGGCCGGAAAACTGTTTTTT. It translates to CASSQGGKGAGKLFF. This sequence joins TRBV3-1 (or the pseudogene TRBV3-2) and TRBJ1-4; TRBD1 aligns across 7 bases. Germline values: CDR1 LGHDT, CDR2 YNNKEL (reference sequence). V lost 1 base and J lost 10; bases outside the gene matches: 9. The CDR3 spans 15 residues.

The rearrangement joins TRBV5-6 to TRBJ2-3; 7 positions match TRBD1. The CDR3 spans 16 residues. Unmatched junction bases numbered 9, after V lost 4 bases and J lost 1 base. Germline V gene data show CDR1 as SGHDT and CDR2 as YYEEEE. CDR3 protein: CASSTSTGAGTDTQYF. The CDR3 DNA is TGTGCCAGCAGCACCAGTACAGGGGCGGGCACAGATACGCAGTATTTT.

The chain recombines TRBV30 with TRBJ2-7; 11 bases are shared with TRBD2. V shed 4 bases, J shed 4 bases, and the junction held 9 bases outside the gene matches. CDR1 and CDR2 from the germline V gene are GTSNPN and SVGIG (reference sequence). The CDR3 has 15 amino acids. CDR3 sequence (DNA): TGTGCCTGGAAAAGACTAGCGGGAATCGGGTACGAGCAGTACTTC. Translating it yields CAWKRLAGIGYEQYF.

The chain is built from TRBV7-2 and TRBJ2-5; TRBD2 matches at 12 bases. The CDR3 runs 17 residues. Trimming cost V 5 bases and J 4 bases; bases outside gene matches: 11. Germline CDR1 and CDR2: SGHTA and FQGNSA. CDR3 protein: CASSDGLTSGSSETQYF. The CDR3 DNA reads TGTGCCAGCAGCGACGGACTGACTAGCGGGAGTTCAGAGACCCAGTACTTC.

The V and J genes are TRBV7-2 and TRBJ1-2; weak D call: TRBD1 (5 bases). The CDR3 loop spans 13 amino acids. Deletions cut 6 bases from V and 3 bases from J, with 11 bases between. The germline V gene has CDR1 SGHTA and CDR2 FQGNSA. CDR3 sequence reads: CASRLTRDYGYTF. Here the CDR3 DNA reads TGTGCCAGCAGACTGACCAGGGACTATGGCTACACCTTC.

The rearrangement uses TRBV19 and TRBJ1-4, with D hard to call. Germline V CDR1 and CDR2: LNHDA, SQIVND (reference sequence). Trimming left V 3 bases short and J 8 bases short, with 10 bases between. The CDR3 covers 13 residues. In DNA form, the CDR3 reads TGTGCCAGTAGTATCGAAGAGGGAGAAAAACTGTTTTTT. Translation: CASSIEEGEKLFF.

The V and J genes are TRBV28 and TRBJ2-7; TRBD2 matches at 8 bases. The J segment lost 0 bases and the V segment lost 9 bases, leaving 1 base of the junction unmatched. In germline, CDR1 is MDHEN, CDR2 SYDVKM. The CDR3 length is 12 residues. CDR3 sequence reads: CASTSGSYEQYF. The CDR3 DNA reads TGTGCCAGTACTAGCGGCTCCTACGAGCAGTACTTC.

The chain couples TRBV27 to TRBJ2-1; 11 bases line up with TRBD2. The germline V gene has CDR1 MNHEY and CDR2 SMNVEV (reference sequence). V was clipped by 6 bases and J by 7 bases; unmatched bases: 8. This CDR3 contains 15 residues. The DNA of the CDR3 is TGTGCCAGCAGAAATCTAGCGGGAGGCCGTAATGAGCAGTTCTTC. Encoded protein: CASRNLAGGRNEQFF.

V usage is TRBV7-3 and J usage is TRBJ1-1; D is possibly TRBD1 (5 bases). The CDR3 contains 15 residues. Germline-derived CDR1 and CDR2 are SGHTA and FQGTGA. V gave up 0 bases and J gave up 6 bases, with 14 bases separating them. CDR3 sequence (DNA): TGTGCCAGCAGCTTAACGGGGGGTAAACTTTCTGAAGCTTTCTTT. Its protein is CASSLTGGKLSEAFF.

Points on this clone: At the DNA level, this CDR3 is encoded by other sequences in the same sample as well. This rearrangement joins TRBV12-3 or TRBV12-4 to TRBJ1-3; D is unclear. This CDR3 spans 13 amino acids. The V end was cut by 3 bases, the J end by 0 bases, with 3 bases between. CDR3 region: CASSFSSGNTIYF. The DNA for the CDR3 is TGTGCCAGCAGTTTTAGCTCTGGAAACACCATATATTTT.

This clone appeared once. Other DNA variants within this sample encode the same CDR3. The chain recombines TRBV11-2 with TRBJ2-1, with D perhaps matching TRBD2 (5 bases). The V gene's germline CDR1 is SGHAT and CDR2 FQNNGV. This CDR3 is built from 13 residues. The ends were cut back, 5 bases at V and 9 bases at J, with 14 bases in the middle. Here the CDR3 DNA reads TGTGCCAGCAGCCACCCCGGAGGCTCTGAGCAGTTCTTC. Translated: CASSHPGGSEQFF.

V gene TRBV30 combines with J gene TRBJ1-6; TRBD1 matches at 9 bases. Germline V gives CDR1 GTSNPN, CDR2 SVGIG (reference sequence). Trimming removed 1 base from V and 11 bases from J; junction bases left unmatched: 6. The CDR3 is made up of 14 amino acids. Here the CDR3 reads CAWSGTGGGTPLHF. The CDR3 DNA reads TGTGCCTGGAGTGGAACAGGGGGCGGAACACCCCTCCACTTT.

The chain couples TRBV4-1 to TRBJ1-5; D is unresolved. The CDR3 length is 12 residues. Germline loops: CDR1 MGHRA, CDR2 YSYEKL. Trimming took 4 bases from V and 6 from J, leaving 7 bases between them. DNA for the CDR3: TGCGCCAGCAGCCTCCCGGGTCAGCCCCAGCATTTT. As protein: CASSLPGQPQHF.

This clone is a singleton in its sample. The chain is built from TRBV3-1 (or the pseudogene TRBV3-2) and TRBJ2-1; TRBD2 is a possible D gene (6 bases). The CDR3 extends over 14 amino acids. The germline gives CDR1 LGHDT, CDR2 YNNKEL (reference sequence). Trimming took off 4 bases at V and 3 bases at J, with 10 bases between the two ends. The CDR3 DNA sequence: TGTGCCAGCAGCCGGGGGACTCTCTACAATGAGCAGTTCTTC. Amino acid sequence: CASSRGTLYNEQFF.